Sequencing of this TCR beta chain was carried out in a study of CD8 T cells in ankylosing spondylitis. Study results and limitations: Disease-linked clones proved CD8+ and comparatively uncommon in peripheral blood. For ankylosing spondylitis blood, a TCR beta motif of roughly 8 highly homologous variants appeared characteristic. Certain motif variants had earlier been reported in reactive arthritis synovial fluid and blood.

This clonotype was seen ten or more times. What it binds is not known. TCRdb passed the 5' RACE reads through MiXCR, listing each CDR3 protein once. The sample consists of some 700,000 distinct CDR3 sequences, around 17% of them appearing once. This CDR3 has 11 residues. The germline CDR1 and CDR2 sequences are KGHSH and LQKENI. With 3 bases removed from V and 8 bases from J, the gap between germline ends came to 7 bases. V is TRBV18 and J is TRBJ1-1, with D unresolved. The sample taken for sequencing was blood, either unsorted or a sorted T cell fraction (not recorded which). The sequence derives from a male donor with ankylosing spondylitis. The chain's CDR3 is CASSPLTEAFF. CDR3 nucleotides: TGTGCCAGCTCACCCCTCACCGAAGCTTTCTTT.